These 19 T cell receptor beta chains were all obtained from the same sample, sequenced in a study of T cells expressing NK-cell markers. Using the 5' RACE reads, TCRdb records one entry per CDR3 protein without DNA. The sample table sets out approximately 440,000 distinct CDR3 sequences. Material: blood T cells: a sorted CD56 or NKG2C T cell subset, CD4+ or CD8+ T cells, or bulk PBMC T cells (not recorded which). Receptors were obtained from a woman between 50 and 59 years old in good health.

The chain's CDR3 is CASSRGAIQETQYF. This chain links TRBV19 with TRBJ2-5; TCRdb designates TRBD2, a call that cannot be tested without DNA. Germline lookup yields CDR1 LNHDA and CDR2 SQIVND (reference sequence). This CDR3 comprises 14 residues.

This chain joins TRBV20-1 and TRBJ2-5; TCRdb lists TRBD2, though no DNA is available to test this call. The CDR3 runs to 13 residues. Germline V gene data show CDR1 as DFQATT and CDR2 as SNEGSKA (reference sequence). CDR3 sequence reads: CSATPSPRQTQYF.

The genes are TRBV24-1 and TRBJ1-4; checking the TCRdb D call of TRBD1 is not possible without DNA. CDR3 length: 15 residues. Per the germline V gene, CDR1 is KGHDR and CDR2 is SFDVKD. The CDR3 loop is CATSDSTGWGEKLFF.

The chain is built from TRBV12-3 or TRBV12-4 and TRBJ2-7; TCRdb's assignment of TRBD1 cannot be checked, as there is no DNA. CDR3 length equals 17 residues. The CDR3 protein is CASTTYPQIGVPYEQYF.

The J gene is TRBJ2-6, the V gene TRBV12-3 or TRBV12-4; as DNA is missing, the TRBD1 call by TCRdb cannot be tested. The length of the CDR3 is 16 residues. CDR3 in amino acids: CASSRVEGYGANVLTF.

The rearrangement uses TRBV27 and TRBJ1-4. Looked up from germline, CDR1 is MNHEY and CDR2 is SMNVEV (reference sequence). The CDR3 is 15 residues long. The CDR3 reads CASSPRTDWNEKLFF.

CDR3 sequence: CSARDGGVYGYTF. J is TRBJ1-2 and V is TRBV20-1; the D call of TRBD1 rests on TCRdb alone, since no DNA is present to check it. CDR1 and CDR2 (germline): DFQATT, SNEGSKA (reference sequence). This CDR3 is 13 amino acids long.

The chain combines TRBV12-3 or TRBV12-4 with TRBJ2-7; TCRdb picks TRBD2, but there is no DNA to check that call. The CDR3 has 16 amino acids. Here the CDR3 reads CASSSSILAGGGEQYF.

The V call is TRBV7-9, the J call TRBJ2-1; the TRBD2 assignment by TCRdb is unverifiable without DNA. Germline CDR1 and CDR2: SEHNR and FQNEAQ (reference sequence). This CDR3 has 14 residues. This CDR3 is CASREAGASNEQFF.

V and J are TRBV4-1 and TRBJ2-3; no DNA is available, so the TRBD2 call from TCRdb remains unchecked. This CDR3 is built from 17 residues. Germline values: CDR1 MGHRA, CDR2 YSYEKL. The CDR3 spells CASSPLAGGPSADTQYF.

J is TRBJ1-1 and V is TRBV28. The CDR3 extends over 16 amino acids. Germline V gene lookup returns CDR1 MDHEN and CDR2 SYDVKM. CDR3 region: CASRSGLLQLNTEAFF. Together with reference TRBV28 and TRBJ1-1, the CDR3 gives the full variable domain: DVKVTQSSRYLVKRTGEKVFLECVQDMDHENMFWYRQDPGLGLRLIYFSYDVKMKEKGDIPEGYSVSREKKERFSLILESASTNQTSMYLCASRSGLLQLNTEAFFGQGTRLTVV.

The rearrangement joins TRBV5-1 to TRBJ2-1. Germline V gives CDR1 SGHRS, CDR2 YFSETQ. The CDR3 contains 14 residues. The CDR3: CASSLSDAYNEQFF.

The J gene is TRBJ2-3, the V gene TRBV12-3 or TRBV12-4; the TCRdb D gene call, TRBD2, has no DNA to confirm it. CDR3 length: 16 amino acids. CDR3 sequence: CASSLGTSGPTDTQYF.

This chain uses TRBV14 with TRBJ1-1. Germline values: CDR1 SGHDN, CDR2 FVKESK. This CDR3 is 14 amino acids long. The CDR3 reads CASSQGTKTAEAFF.

V gene TRBV20-1 combines with J gene TRBJ2-3. The germline V gene encodes CDR1 DFQATT and CDR2 SNEGSKA (reference sequence). This CDR3 is 14 amino acids long. The CDR3 protein is CSASAVVRTDTQYF.

The chain has TRBV7-6 and TRBJ2-2; the D gene TCRdb calls, TRBD2, cannot be checked with no DNA. Germline V gene sequence: CDR1 SGHVS, CDR2 FNYEAQ. This CDR3 has 13 residues. The CDR3 spells CASSEGLSGELFF.

The J gene is TRBJ2-5, the V gene TRBV7-9. The CDR3 has 12 residues. The germline V gene has CDR1 SEHNR and CDR2 FQNEAQ (reference sequence). The CDR3 protein is CASSLVPGTQYF.

The chain has TRBV2 and TRBJ2-2. Germline V gene data show CDR1 as SNHLY and CDR2 as FYNNEI. The CDR3 spans 13 residues. The CDR3 sequence: CASSGHGGGELFF.

The chain couples TRBV20-1 to TRBJ2-5. In germline, CDR1 is DFQATT, CDR2 SNEGSKA (reference sequence). The CDR3 is 13 residues long. This CDR3 reads CSARPASQETQYF.